Included here is one T cell receptor (beta chain) sequence, with context. The CDR3 sequence is 14 residues long. Deletions cut 0 bases from V and 4 bases from J, with 10 bases between. Germline CDR1 is SGHRS and CDR2 is YFSETQ. Original processing methods: In the immunoSEQ data, sequences were junction-only and lacked quality scores, so filtering differed. Repertoires were generated with immunoSEQ multiplex PCR, while TCRdb's copy carries only in-frame clones and drops some. That table furnishes V, J and clone size, whereas the DNA furnished D and trimming. The table records 800,000 to 1,200,000 clones, 70% to 80% of them present only once. This specimen comes from a study of shared clonotypes between healthy human individuals.

This sequence joins TRBV5-1 and TRBJ1-1, with D uncertain. The clonotype comes from a young man in good health. Some clones in this sample may be carry-over from other donors' samples. The sample was memory CD4+ T cells from PBMCs. The subset: CD45RA-negative fraction. CDR3 nucleotide sequence: TGCGCCAGCAGCTTGGGCGGGGTCCGCACTGAAGCTTTCTTT. Protein: CASSLGGVRTEAFF.